This T cell receptor (beta chain) is drawn from a study of T cell repertoires in cytomegalovirus infection. Looking at the study overall: CMV infection together with matching HLA type was indicated by public TCR beta signatures. General study findings and limits: Using cumulative public TCR beta family frequency, the authors identified those who carried CMV together with the relevant HLA. There were HLA-C-restricted CMV-specific TCR beta clonotypes dominating the ex vivo response.

One entry per CDR3 protein results from TCRdb running MiXCR on the reads. Among 200,000 to 250,000 distinct CDR3 sequences listed, 22% were seen once. This clonotype was counted a few times. Its antigen is not identified. This CDR3 contains 15 residues. V was trimmed by 3 bases and J by 0 bases, leaving 11 bases between them. The chain combines TRBV12-3 or TRBV12-4 with TRBJ1-1; D gene unclear. Material for sequencing was CD8+ T cells from PBMCs. The receptor was derived from a human donor in good health (CMV status not recorded). Some clones in this sample may be carry-over from other donors' samples. This chain's CDR3 is CASSFWEKMNTEAFF. The CDR3 DNA reads as TGTGCCAGCAGTTTTTGGGAGAAGATGAACACTGAAGCTTTCTTT.